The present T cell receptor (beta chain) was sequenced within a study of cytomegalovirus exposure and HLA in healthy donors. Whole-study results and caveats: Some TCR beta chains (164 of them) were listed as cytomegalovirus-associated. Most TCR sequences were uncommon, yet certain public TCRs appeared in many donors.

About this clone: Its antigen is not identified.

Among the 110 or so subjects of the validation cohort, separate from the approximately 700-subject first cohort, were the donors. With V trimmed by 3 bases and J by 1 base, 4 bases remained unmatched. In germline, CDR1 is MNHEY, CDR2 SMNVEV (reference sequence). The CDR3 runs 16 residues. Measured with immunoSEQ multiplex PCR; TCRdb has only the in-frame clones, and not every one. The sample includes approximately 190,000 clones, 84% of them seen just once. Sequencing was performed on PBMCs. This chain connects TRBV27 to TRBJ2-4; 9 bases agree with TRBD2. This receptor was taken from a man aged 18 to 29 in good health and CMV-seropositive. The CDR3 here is CASSLAGGGAKNIQYF. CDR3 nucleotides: TGTGCCAGCAGTTTGGCGGGAGGGGGGGCCAAAAACATTCAGTACTTC.